This TCR beta chain was found in a study of cytomegalovirus exposure and HLA in healthy donors. The CDR3 contains 17 residues. Unmatched junction bases numbered 14, after V lost 3 bases and J lost 5 bases. From germline, CDR1 is SGDLS and CDR2 YYNGEE. With 60 Vbeta and 13 Jbeta primers, the PCR was carried out. Data came from immunoSEQ multiplex PCR; TCRdb stores just in-frame clones and leaves some out. The data contain about 110,000 clones, 82% of them singletons. V gene TRBV9 combines with J gene TRBJ2-3; 8 nucleotides match TRBD1. This receptor was taken from a man aged 25 to 40 in good health and CMV-seropositive. The sample was PBMCs. The CDR3 bases are TGTGCCAGCAGCGCGCCTCTCAGGACAGGGTGGATAGATACGCAGTATTTT. Protein sequence: CASSAPLRTGWIDTQYF.